The source of this T cell receptor beta chain is a study of cytomegalovirus exposure and HLA in healthy donors. Remarks on this clone: What it binds is unknown.

Study findings and constraints: Both high specificity and high sensitivity reportedly marked the classifier's diagnosis of cytomegalovirus status.

Participants comprised healthy donors of bone marrow. PCR amplification relied on 60 Vbeta primers (plus 13 Jbeta primers). Sequencing used immunoSEQ multiplex PCR; TCRdb keeps in-frame clones, though not all of them. The profile covers 160,000 or so clones, with around 82% appearing a single time and over 2% taken by the ten largest. CDR1 is MNHEY and CDR2 is SMNVEV in the germline V gene (reference sequence). The CDR3 length is 14 residues. V gave up 3 bases and J gave up 8 bases, with 16 bases separating them. V is TRBV27 and J is TRBJ1-2; D is uncertain. The receptor's source is a man aged 55 to 69 in good health and CMV-seronegative. Sequenced input: PBMCs. The CDR3 region is CASSFSERVGGYTF. CDR3 bases: TGTGCCAGCAGTTTCTCGGAGCGGGTTGGGGGCTACACCTTC.